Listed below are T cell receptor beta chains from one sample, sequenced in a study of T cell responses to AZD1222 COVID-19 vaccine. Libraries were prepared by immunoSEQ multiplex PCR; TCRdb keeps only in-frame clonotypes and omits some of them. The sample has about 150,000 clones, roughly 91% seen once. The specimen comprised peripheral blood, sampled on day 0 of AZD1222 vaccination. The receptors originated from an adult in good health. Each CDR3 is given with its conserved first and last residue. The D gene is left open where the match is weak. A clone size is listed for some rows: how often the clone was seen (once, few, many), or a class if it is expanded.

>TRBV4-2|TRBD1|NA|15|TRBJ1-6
TGTGCCAGCAGCCAAGAAACAGGGGATAATTCACCCCTCCACTTT
CASSQETGDNSPLHF
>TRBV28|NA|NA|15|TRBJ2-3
TGTGCCAGCAGTTTAAAACAGGGAACCACAGATACGCAGTATTTT
CASSLKQGTTDTQYF
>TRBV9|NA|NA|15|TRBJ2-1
TGTGCCAGCAGCGTAGGGACTCGAACCTACAATGAGCAGTTCTTC
CASSVGTRTYNEQFF
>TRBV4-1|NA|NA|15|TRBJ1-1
TGCGCCAGCAGCCAAGTTCGTCCAGGAGGAACTGAAGCTTTCTTT
CASSQVRPGGTEAFF
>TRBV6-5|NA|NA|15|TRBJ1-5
TGTGCCAGCAGTTACTCGGCGAATGGCAATCAGCCCCAGCATTTT
CASSYSANGNQPQHF
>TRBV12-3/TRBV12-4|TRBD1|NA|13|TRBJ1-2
TGTGCCAGCAAAAAGACAGGGCCCTATGGCTACACCTTC
CASKKTGPYGYTF
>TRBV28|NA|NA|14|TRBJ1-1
TGTGCCAGCACCAACTTTAGGGGCAACACTGAAGCTTTCTTT
CASTNFRGNTEAFF
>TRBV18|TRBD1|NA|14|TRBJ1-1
TGTGCCAGCTCCTCAGGACAGGGCCGTGTTGAAGCTTTCTTT
CASSSGQGRVEAFF
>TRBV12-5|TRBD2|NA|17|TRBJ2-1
TGTGCTAGTGGTTTGGTCGTCTTGGCGGGGGGGCTTAATGAGCAGTTCTTC
CASGLVVLAGGLNEQFF
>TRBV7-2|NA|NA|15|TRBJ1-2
TGTGCCAGCAGTAACTCACAGGGAATAGTGTATAGCTACACCTTC
CASSNSQGIVYSYTF
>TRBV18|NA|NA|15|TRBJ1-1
TGTGCCAGCTCACTAGGGTCAGGAATGAACACTGAAGCTTTCTTT
CASSLGSGMNTEAFF
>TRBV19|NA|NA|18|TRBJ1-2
TGTGCCAGTAGTTATACGGCCGAGGGACGGATCTTCAACTATGGCTACACCTTC
CASSYTAEGRIFNYGYTF
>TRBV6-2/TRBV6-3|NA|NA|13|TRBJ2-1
TGTGCCAGCAGTTACTACAGCTACAATGAGCAGTTCTTC
CASSYYSYNEQFF
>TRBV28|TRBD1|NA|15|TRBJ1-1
TGTGCCAGCAGTTCATCCGGGACAGGGGTCACTGAAGCTTTCTTT
CASSSSGTGVTEAFF
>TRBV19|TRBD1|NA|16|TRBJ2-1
TGTGCCAGTACAAACCCGGGACAGGGGCTGCGGGATGAGCAGTTCTTC
CASTNPGQGLRDEQFF
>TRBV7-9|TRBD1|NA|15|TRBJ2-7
TGTGCCAGCAGCCCCCCGGGACAGTCCTTTTACGAGCAGTACTTC
CASSPPGQSFYEQYF
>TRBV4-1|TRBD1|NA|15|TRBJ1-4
TGCGCCAGCAGGCGGACAGGATCAACTAATGAAAAACTGTTTTTT
CASRRTGSTNEKLFF
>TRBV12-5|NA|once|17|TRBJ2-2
TGTGCTAGTGGTTTCGCGACACCATCGGCGAACACCGGGGAGCTGTTTTTT
CASGFATPSANTGELFF
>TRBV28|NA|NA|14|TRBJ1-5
TGTGCCAGCATACCTTCTCTGGTGTCTGAGCCCCAGCATTTT
CASIPSLVSEPQHF
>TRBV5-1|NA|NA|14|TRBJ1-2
TGCGCCAGCAGGGCTGTTGAAGTGAACTATGGCTACACCTTC
CASRAVEVNYGYTF
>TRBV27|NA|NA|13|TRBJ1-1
TGTGCCAGCAGTTTTTCTGGCGTTACTGAAGCTTTCTTT
CASSFSGVTEAFF
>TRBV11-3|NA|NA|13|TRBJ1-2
TGTGCCAGCAGCTTCGGGCAGAACTATGGCTACACCTTC
CASSFGQNYGYTF
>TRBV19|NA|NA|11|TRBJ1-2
TGTGCCAGTAGTATACTTGGCGGCTACACCTTC
CASSILGGYTF
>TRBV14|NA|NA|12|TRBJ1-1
TGTGCCAGAAGACTTAGAGTGCCTGAAGCTTTCTTT
CARRLRVPEAFF
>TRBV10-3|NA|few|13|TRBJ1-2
TGTGCCATCAGTGGGGCGGGTTCGGGTGGCTACACCTTC
CAISGAGSGGYTF
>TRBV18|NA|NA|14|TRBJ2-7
TGTGCCAGCTCACCAAATTCCAAGCCGTACGAGCAGTACTTC
CASSPNSKPYEQYF
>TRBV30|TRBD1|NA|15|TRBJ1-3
TGTGCCTGGAAAAGGGGGCGTTTACCTGGAAACACCATATATTTT
CAWKRGRLPGNTIYF
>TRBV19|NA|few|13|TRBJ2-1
TGTGCCAGTAGTTCCCAGAAGTACAATGAGCAGTTCTTC
CASSSQKYNEQFF
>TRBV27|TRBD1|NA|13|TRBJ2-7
TGTGCCAGCTCGTGGACAGGGGGAAACGAGCAGTACTTC
CASSWTGGNEQYF
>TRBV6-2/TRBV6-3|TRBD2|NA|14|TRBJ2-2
TGTGCCAGCGGCCCGGGGGGTGGCACCGGGGAGCTGTTTTTT
CASGPGGGTGELFF
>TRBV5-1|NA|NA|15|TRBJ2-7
TGCGCCAGCAGCCCCCTAGACAGGAGCTCCTACGAGCAGTACTTC
CASSPLDRSSYEQYF
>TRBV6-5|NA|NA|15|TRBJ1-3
TGTGCCAGCGGAGGACAACCTAGCTCTGGAAACACCATATATTTT
CASGGQPSSGNTIYF
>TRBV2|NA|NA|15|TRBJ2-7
TGTGCCAGCAGTGTTGACGGGGGTGGGTCCTACGAGCAGTACTTC
CASSVDGGGSYEQYF
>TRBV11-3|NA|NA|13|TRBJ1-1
TGTGCCAGCAGCTTAGGCAGGAACACTGAAGCTTTCTTT
CASSLGRNTEAFF
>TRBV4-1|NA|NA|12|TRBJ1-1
TGCGCCAGCAGCCAACGGGGGCGAGAAGCTTTCTTT
CASSQRGREAFF
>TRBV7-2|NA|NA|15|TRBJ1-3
TGTGCCAGCAGCCCAGACCGACTCTCTGGAAACACCATATATTTT
CASSPDRLSGNTIYF
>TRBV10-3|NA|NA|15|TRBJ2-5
TGTGCCATCAGTGAGTCCATGGAATTTTGGGAGACCCAGTACTTC
CAISESMEFWETQYF
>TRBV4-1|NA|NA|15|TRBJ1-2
TGCGCCAGCAGCCAGGGGGGGACCGTCTCTTTTGGCTACACCTTC
CASSQGGTVSFGYTF
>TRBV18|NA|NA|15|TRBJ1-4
TGTGCCAGCTCACCTTATACAGGGTGGGAAGAAAAACTGTTTTTT
CASSPYTGWEEKLFF
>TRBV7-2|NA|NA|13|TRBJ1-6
TGTGCCAGCAGCTTAGCCAGGGGCTCACCCCTCCACTTT
CASSLARGSPLHF
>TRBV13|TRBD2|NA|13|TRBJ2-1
TGTGCCAGCAGCTTAGTGGGAGCGGGGGAGCAGTTCTTC
CASSLVGAGEQFF
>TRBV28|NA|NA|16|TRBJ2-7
TGTGCCAGCAGTTTCGAATACAGGACATTTCTTTACGAGCAGTACTTT
CASSFEYRTFLYEQYF